This paragraph covers one T cell receptor beta chain sequence. This entry belongs to a study of identical twins. TCRdb independently ran MiXCR on the 5' RACE reads; one entry per CDR3 protein. This table has hundreds of thousands of distinct CDR3 sequences, 18% appearing once. Germline CDR1 SGHDN, CDR2 FVKESK. The CDR3 is 14 amino acids. V was pared by 0 bases and J by 6 bases, with 11 bases between. These same data were also listed under a study on T cells expressing NK-cell markers.

The genes are TRBV14 and TRBJ1-1; D not certain. The sequencing sample was made of PBMCs. This sequence originates from a woman between 18 and 30 years old in good health. CDR3 region: CASSQEPGYPEAFF. CDR3 nucleotides: TGTGCCAGCAGCCAAGAACCCGGGTACCCTGAAGCTTTCTTT.